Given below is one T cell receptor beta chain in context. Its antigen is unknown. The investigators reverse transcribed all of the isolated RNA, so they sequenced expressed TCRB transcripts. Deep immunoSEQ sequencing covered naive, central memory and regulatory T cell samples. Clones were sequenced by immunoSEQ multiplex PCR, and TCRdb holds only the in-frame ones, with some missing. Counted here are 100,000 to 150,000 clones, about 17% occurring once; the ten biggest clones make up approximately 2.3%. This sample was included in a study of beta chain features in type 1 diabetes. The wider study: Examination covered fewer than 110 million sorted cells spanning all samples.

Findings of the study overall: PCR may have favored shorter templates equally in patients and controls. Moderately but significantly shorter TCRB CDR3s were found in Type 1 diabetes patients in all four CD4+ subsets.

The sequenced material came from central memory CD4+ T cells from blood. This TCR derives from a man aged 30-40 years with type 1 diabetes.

The CDR3 loop is CASSLRPGETQYF. The CDR3 nucleotides are TGTGCCAGCAGCCTGAGACCCGGGGAGACCCAGTACTTC. This sequence joins TRBV9 and TRBJ2-5, with D hard to call. Germline V gene data show CDR1 as SGDLS and CDR2 as YYNGEE. There are 13 residues in the CDR3. V was shortened by 4 bases and J by 5 bases, with 12 bases between the two germline ends. The variable domain in full, completed from reference TRBV9 and TRBJ2-5, reads DSGVTQTPKHLITATGQRVTLRCSPRSGDLSVYWYQQSLDQGLQFLIQYYNGEERAKGNILERFSAQQFPDLHSELNLSSLELGDSALYFCASSLRPGETQYFGPGTRLLVL.